Below, one TCR beta chain is given with its context. The antigen remains unidentified. There are 15 residues in the CDR3. Germline CDR1 is MNHNY and CDR2 is SVGAGI (reference sequence). V was trimmed by 6 bases and J by 2 bases, leaving 14 bases between them. UMIs and sample barcodes were carried by the TCR alpha and TCR beta cDNA libraries that 5'RACE produced using constant-segment primers. MiXCR was run by TCRdb on the 5' RACE reads, yielding one entry per CDR3 protein. The sample carries under 600,000 distinct CDR3 sequences, roughly 21% recorded once. The source of the sample is a study of T-cell memory formation after mild COVID-19. Across the whole study: The study found TCR clusters largely donor specific.

The study's findings and limits: Among clones contracting day 15 to 85, CD4/CD8 was balanced, whereas later expanders leaned CD4+. Shrinking CD4+ clones were chiefly CM and EM; CD8+ ones were chiefly EMRA.

Source material: PBMCs or a T cell subset sorted from them (not recorded which). This chain connects TRBV6-6 to TRBJ2-4; D possibly matches TRBD1 or TRBD2 (5 bases each). This TCR was sampled from an adult woman who had mild COVID-19 (a few samples of this study predate the infection). Cell type and time point are not known. The CDR3 bases are TGTGCCAGCAGATTGCCCCAGGGACCCAAAAACATTCAGTACTTC. Protein product: CASRLPQGPKNIQYF.